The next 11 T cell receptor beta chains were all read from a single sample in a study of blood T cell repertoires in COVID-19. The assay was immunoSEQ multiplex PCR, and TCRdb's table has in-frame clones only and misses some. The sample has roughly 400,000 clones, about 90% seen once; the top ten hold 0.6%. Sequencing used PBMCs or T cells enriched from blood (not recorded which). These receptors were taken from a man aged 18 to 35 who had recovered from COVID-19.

Here the CDR3 DNA reads TGTGCCAGCAGCGGAAATCGCAACTATGAGCAGTTCTTC. Translating it yields CASSGNRNYEQFF. This chain uses TRBV9 with TRBJ2-1; D remains ambiguous. V lost 3 bases and J 8 bases, leaving 12 bases between the germline ends. The length of the CDR3 is 13 residues. Germline CDR1 reads SGDLS; CDR2 reads YYNGEE.

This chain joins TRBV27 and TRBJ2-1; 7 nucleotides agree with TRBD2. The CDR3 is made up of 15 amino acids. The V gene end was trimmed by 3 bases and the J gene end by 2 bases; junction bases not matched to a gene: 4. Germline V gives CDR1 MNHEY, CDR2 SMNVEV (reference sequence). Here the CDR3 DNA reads TGTGCCAGCAGTTTTAGCGGGCGCGCCTACAATGAGCAGTTCTTC. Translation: CASSFSGRAYNEQFF.

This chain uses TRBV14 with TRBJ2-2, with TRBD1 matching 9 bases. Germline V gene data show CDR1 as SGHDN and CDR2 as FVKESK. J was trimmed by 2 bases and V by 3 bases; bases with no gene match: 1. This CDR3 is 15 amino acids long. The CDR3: CASSHTGGNTGELFF. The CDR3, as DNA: TGTGCCAGCAGCCATACAGGGGGCAACACCGGGGAGCTGTTTTTT.

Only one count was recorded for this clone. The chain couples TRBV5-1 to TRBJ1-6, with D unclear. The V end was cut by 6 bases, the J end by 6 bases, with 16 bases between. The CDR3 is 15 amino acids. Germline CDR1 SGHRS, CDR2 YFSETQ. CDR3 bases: TGCGCCAGCATCGAGGTACCAAGTTGTAATTCACCCCTCCACTTT. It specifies CASIEVPSCNSPLHF.

Here the CDR3 DNA reads TGTGCCAGTAGTATTCTTCCGGTCTCTGGAAACACCATATATTTT. Encoded protein: CASSILPVSGNTIYF. The chain recombines TRBV19 with TRBJ1-3; D gene ambiguous. Germline V lookup: CDR1 LNHDA, CDR2 SQIVND (reference sequence). The CDR3 has 15 amino acids. Trimming took 3 bases from V and 0 from J, leaving 9 bases between them.

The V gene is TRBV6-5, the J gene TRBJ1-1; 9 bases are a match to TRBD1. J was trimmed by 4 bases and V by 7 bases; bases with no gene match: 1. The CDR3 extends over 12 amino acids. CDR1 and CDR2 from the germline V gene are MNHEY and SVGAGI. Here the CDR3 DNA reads TGTGCCAGCAAGACAGGGGGCACTGAAGCTTTCTTT. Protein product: CASKTGGTEAFF.

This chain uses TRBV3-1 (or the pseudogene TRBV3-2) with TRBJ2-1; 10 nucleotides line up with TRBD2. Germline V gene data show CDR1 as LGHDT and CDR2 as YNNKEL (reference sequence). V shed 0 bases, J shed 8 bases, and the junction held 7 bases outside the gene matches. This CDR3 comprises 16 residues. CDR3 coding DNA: TGTGCCAGCAGCCAAGATCAACTAGCGGGACCCCATGAGCAGTTCTTC. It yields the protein CASSQDQLAGPHEQFF.

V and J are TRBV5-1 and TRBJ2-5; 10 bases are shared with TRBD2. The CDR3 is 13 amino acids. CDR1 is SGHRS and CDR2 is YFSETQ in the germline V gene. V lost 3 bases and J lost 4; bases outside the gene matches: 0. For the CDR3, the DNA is TGCGCCAGCAGCTCTAGCGGGAGAGAGACCCAGTACTTC. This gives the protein CASSSSGRETQYF.

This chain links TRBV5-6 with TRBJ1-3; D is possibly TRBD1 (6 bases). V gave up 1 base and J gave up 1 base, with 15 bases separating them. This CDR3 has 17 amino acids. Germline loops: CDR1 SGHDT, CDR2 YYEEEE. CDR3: CASSLTGTTPSGNTIYF. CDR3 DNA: TGTGCCAGCAGCTTGACCGGGACAACTCCTTCTGGAAACACCATATATTTT.

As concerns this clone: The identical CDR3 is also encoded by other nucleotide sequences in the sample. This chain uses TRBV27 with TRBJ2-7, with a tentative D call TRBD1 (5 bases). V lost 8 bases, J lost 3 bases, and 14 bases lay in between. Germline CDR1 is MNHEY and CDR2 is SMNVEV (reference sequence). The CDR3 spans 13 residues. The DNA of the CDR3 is TGTGCCAGCTCCCCAACAGGAGTCTACGAGCAGTACTTC. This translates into CASSPTGVYEQYF.

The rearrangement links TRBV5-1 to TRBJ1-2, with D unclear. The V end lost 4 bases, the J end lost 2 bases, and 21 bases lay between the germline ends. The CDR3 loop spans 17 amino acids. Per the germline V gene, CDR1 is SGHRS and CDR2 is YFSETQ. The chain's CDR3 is CASSDVTGGRRNYGYTF. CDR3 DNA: TGCGCCAGCAGCGATGTAACCGGAGGTCGGAGGAACTATGGCTACACCTTC.